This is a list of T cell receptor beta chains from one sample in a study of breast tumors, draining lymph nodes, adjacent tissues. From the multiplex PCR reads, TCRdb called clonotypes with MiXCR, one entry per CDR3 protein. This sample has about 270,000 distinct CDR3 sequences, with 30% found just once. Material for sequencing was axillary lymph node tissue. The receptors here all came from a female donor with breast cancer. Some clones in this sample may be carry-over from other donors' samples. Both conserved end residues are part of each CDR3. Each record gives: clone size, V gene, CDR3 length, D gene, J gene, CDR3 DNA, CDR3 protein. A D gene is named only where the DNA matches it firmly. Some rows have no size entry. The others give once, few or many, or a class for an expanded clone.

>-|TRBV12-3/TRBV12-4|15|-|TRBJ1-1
TGTGCCAGCAGTTTACAAGGGAGTGGGAACACTGAAGCTTTCTTT
CASSLQGSGNTEAFF
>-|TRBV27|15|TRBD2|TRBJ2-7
TGTGCCAGCAGCTCCAATAGCGGGAGGCCAAACGAGCAGTACTTC
CASSSNSGRPNEQYF
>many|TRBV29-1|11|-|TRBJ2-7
TGCAGCGTTGAAGCGAGGGGGGAGCAGTACTTC
CSVEARGEQYF
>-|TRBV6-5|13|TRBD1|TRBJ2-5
TGTGCCAGCAGACCGGGACAGGGAGTCGCCCAGTACTTC
CASRPGQGVAQYF
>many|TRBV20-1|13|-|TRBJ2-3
TGCAGTGGGTTATGGTTGGAGGGAGATACGCAGTATTTT
CSGLWLEGDTQYF
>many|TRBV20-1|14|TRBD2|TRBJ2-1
TGCAGTGCTAGCGAGGGGAGCGGGATAGATGAGCAGTTCTTC
CSASEGSGIDEQFF
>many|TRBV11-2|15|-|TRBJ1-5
TGTGCCAGCAGCTTAACGTCAGGGGGCAATCAGCCCCAGCATTTT
CASSLTSGGNQPQHF
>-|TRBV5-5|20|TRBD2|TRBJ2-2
TGTGCCAGCTCACCACCTCGGGCATATAGCGGGGGGAACGGGACCGGGGAGCTGTTTTTT
CASSPPRAYSGGNGTGELFF
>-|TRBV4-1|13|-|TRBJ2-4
TGCGCCAGCAGCCGGACCCCGCGGGACATTCAGTACTTC
CASSRTPRDIQYF
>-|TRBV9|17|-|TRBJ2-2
TGTGCCAGCAGCGGGGTCGGGACTCCCCTAAACACCGGGGAGCTGTTTTTT
CASSGVGTPLNTGELFF
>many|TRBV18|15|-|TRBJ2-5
TGTGCCAGCTCACCACAGGATAGGCGCCAAGAGACCCAGTACTTC
CASSPQDRRQETQYF
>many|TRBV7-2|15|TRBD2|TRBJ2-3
TGTGCCAGCAGCGAACAAGCGGGAGTCACAGATACGCAGTATTTT
CASSEQAGVTDTQYF
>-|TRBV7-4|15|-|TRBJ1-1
TGTGCCAGCAGCTTAGTTCCATTCATGAACACTGAAGCTTTCTTT
CASSLVPFMNTEAFF
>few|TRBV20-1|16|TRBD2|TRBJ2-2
TGCAGTGCTAGTTCCCCCCGACTAGCCTCCGCCGGGGAGCTGTTTTTT
CSASSPRLASAGELFF
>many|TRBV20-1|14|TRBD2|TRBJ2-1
TGCAGTGCTTACTTAGCGGGATACGTCGGTGAGCAGTTCTTC
CSAYLAGYVGEQFF
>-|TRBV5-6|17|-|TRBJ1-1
TGTGCCAGCAGCTTGGAGGCAGCTTACACGTACGTCACTGAAGCTTTCTTT
CASSLEAAYTYVTEAFF
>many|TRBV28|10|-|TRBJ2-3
TGTGCCAGCGGATCGCATACGCAGTATTTT
CASGSHTQYF
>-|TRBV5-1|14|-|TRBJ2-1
TGCGCCAGCAGCGGGACTGGCTCCTACAATGAGCAGTCCTTC
CASSGTGSYNEQSF
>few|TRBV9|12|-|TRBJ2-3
TGTGCCAGCAGCTCCACCTCCGATACGCAGTATTTT
CASSSTSDTQYF
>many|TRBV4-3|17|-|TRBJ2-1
TGCGCCAGCAGCCAAACTACCCGGGGCTACCTGAACAATGAGCAGTTCTTC
CASSQTTRGYLNNEQFF
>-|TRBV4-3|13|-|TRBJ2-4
TGCGCCAGCAGCCAAGACGCCAAAAACATTCAGTACTTC
CASSQDAKNIQYF
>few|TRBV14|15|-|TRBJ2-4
TGTGCCAGCAGCAAAGAGAAGAAGGTGAGTGGCATTCAGTACTTC
CASSKEKKVSGIQYF
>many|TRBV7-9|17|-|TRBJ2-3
TGTGCCAGCAGCCAACGCCTGCCAGGGACCGGCACAGATACGCAGTATTTT
CASSQRLPGTGTDTQYF
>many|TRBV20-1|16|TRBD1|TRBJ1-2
TGCAGTGCGGGGAGCCGGGGACAGGGGTTGGGTTTTGGCTACACCTTC
CSAGSRGQGLGFGYTF
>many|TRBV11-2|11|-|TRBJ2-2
TGCGCCAGCAAGGATACCGGGGAGCTGTTTTTT
CASKDTGELFF
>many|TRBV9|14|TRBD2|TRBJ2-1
TGTGCCAGCAGCGTAGTAGGGAGGGTGGGTGAGCAGTTCTTC
CASSVVGRVGEQFF
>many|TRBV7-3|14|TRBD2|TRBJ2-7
TGTGCCACCAAATTACTAGCGGGAGTATACGAGCAGTACTTC
CATKLLAGVYEQYF
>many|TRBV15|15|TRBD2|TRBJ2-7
TGTGCCACCAGCGATCCGAGCGGGATAGGGTACGAGCAGTACTTC
CATSDPSGIGYEQYF
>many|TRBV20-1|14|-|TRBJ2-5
TGCAGTGCCCTGGACTTCCAGGGACCAGAGACCCAGTACTTC
CSALDFQGPETQYF
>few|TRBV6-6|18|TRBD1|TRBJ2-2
TGTGCCAGCAGTTTCTGGACAGGGTTGGCCCTCGGAACCGGGGAGCTGTTTTTT
CASSFWTGLALGTGELFF
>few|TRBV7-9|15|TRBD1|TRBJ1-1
TGTGCCAGCAGCGAACAGGGGAGGAGGAACACTGAAGCTTTCTTT
CASSEQGRRNTEAFF
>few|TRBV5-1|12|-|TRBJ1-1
TGCGCCAGCAGGCAGACGAACACTGAAGCTTTCTTT
CASRQTNTEAFF
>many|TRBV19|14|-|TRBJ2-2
TGTGCCAGTAGGGGCAGGGCGAACACCGGGGAGCTGTTTTTT
CASRGRANTGELFF